This TCR beta chain was captured in a study of post-analysis software for immune sequencing data. Across the whole study: Disease trajectories encompassed relapsing-remitting, secondary progressive and progressive-relapsing multiple sclerosis. General study results and limits: Batch-matched samples strongly co-clustered by F measure. Roughly five TRBV segments appeared more often in patients than in controls, and TRBV5-6, TRBV5-1 and TRBV20-1 were among these. Versus controls, multiple sclerosis patients showed significantly lower diversity (normalized Chao1).

Trimming pared 7 bases from V and 4 bases from J, leaving 16 bases between. The CDR3 spans 13 residues. CDR1 is SQVTM and CDR2 is ANQGSEA in the germline V gene. The TCR beta cDNA libraries contained unique molecular identifiers. Each CDR3 protein is one row after TCRdb ran MiXCR on the PCR reads. Of roughly 800,000 distinct CDR3 sequences detected, 25% to 30% appear once; the ten largest clones hold around 0.56%. With regard to this clonotype: The antigen remains undetermined.

The chain uses TRBV29-1 and TRBJ2-5, with D possibly matching TRBD1 (6 bases). The TCR originated in a girl aged 5 to 17 with multiple sclerosis. The sample was blood. CDR3 residues: CSARRGTLETQYF. In DNA form, the CDR3 reads TGCAGCGCAAGAAGGGGGACCCTAGAGACCCAGTACTTC.